The present T cell receptor beta chain was sequenced within a study of early T cells in non-severe SARS-CoV-2 infection. This clonotype was observed at least ten times. The CDR3 runs to 14 residues. Germline CDR1 reads SQVTM; CDR2 reads ANQGSEA. V was pared by 5 bases and J by 7 bases, with 9 bases of the junction left unmatched. Researchers attached unique molecular identifiers to individual cDNA molecules. Each CDR3 protein is one row after TCRdb ran MiXCR on the 5' RACE reads. This repertoire shows about 66,000 distinct CDR3 sequences, over 10% found once; its top ten account for roughly 8%. Sequenced material: whole blood. The source is an adult who was a healthcare worker with PCR-confirmed SARS-CoV-2 infection or an uninfected control (not recorded which). The rearrangement joins TRBV29-1 to TRBJ2-1, with TRBD1 identical over 9 bases. CDR3 protein: CSVPKGQGWNEQFF. The CDR3, as DNA: TGCAGCGTTCCAAAAGGACAGGGGTGGAATGAGCAGTTCTTC.